The rows below give T cell receptor beta chains drawn from one sample of a study of T-cell memory formation after mild COVID-19. TCRdb reprocessed the 5' RACE reads with MiXCR, giving one entry per CDR3 protein. This repertoire shows 150,000 or so distinct CDR3 sequences, 14% found once; its top ten account for over 12%. Sequenced sample: PBMCs or a T cell subset sorted from them (not recorded which). The receptor set was obtained from an adult woman who had mild COVID-19 (a few samples of this study predate the infection). Cell type and time point are not known. Both conserved end residues are part of each CDR3. D genes are given only for firm matches. The size entry is marked missing in some rows and otherwise reads once, few, many or a size class.

cdr3_length	d_call	v_call	j_call	clone_size	cdr3_nt	cdr3_aa
17	TRBD1	TRBV4-3	TRBJ1-2	.	TGCGCCAGCAGCCAAGTCGCCGGGAGGGGGCAAGGCTATGGCTACACCTTC	CASSQVAGRGQGYGYTF
13	.	TRBV21-1	TRBJ2-4	.	TGTGCCAGCAGCAAGACCCCATGGGACATTCAGTACTTC	CASSKTPWDIQYF
17	TRBD2	TRBV4-1	TRBJ2-1	.	TGCGCCAGCAGCCAATTACTAGCGGGGGACTCCTACAATGAGCAGTTCTTC	CASSQLLAGDSYNEQFF
15	TRBD2	TRBV12-3/TRBV12-4	TRBJ2-5	.	TGTGCCAGCAGTTTAAGAACTAGCGGGGGGAAGACCCAGTACTTC	CASSLRTSGGKTQYF
14	TRBD1	TRBV7-2	TRBJ2-7	few	TGTGCCAGCAGCCCCAGGACAGGGGTCTACGAGCAGTACTTC	CASSPRTGVYEQYF
15	.	TRBV27	TRBJ1-1	.	TGTGCCAGCAGTTCCCCGACACGGATGAACACTGAAGCTTTCTTT	CASSSPTRMNTEAFF
13	.	TRBV29-1	TRBJ2-1	many	TGCAGCGTAGCGCGCGGGCTCTACAATGAGCAGTTCTTC	CSVARGLYNEQFF
15	TRBD2	TRBV24-1	TRBJ2-3	.	TGTGCCACCAGTGTCGGGACTAGTGGGACAGATACGCAGTATTTT	CATSVGTSGTDTQYF
18	TRBD2	TRBV4-2	TRBJ2-1	.	TGTGCCAGCAGCCAATCTATCCCGGGAGGGCTGGGTATGGATGAGCAGTTCTTC	CASSQSIPGGLGMDEQFF
16	TRBD2	TRBV7-2	TRBJ2-3	.	TGTGCCAGCAGCCCGCAACTAGCGGGAGGGCCACATACGCAGTATTTT	CASSPQLAGGPHTQYF
16	TRBD1	TRBV7-8	TRBJ1-1	few	TGTGCCAGCAGCCCCGGGACAGGGGAGTATGACACTGAAGCTTTCTTT	CASSPGTGEYDTEAFF
16	TRBD2	TRBV6-4	TRBJ2-1	few	TGTGCCAGCAGTGAGCTTGGTAGCGGGAGCTACAATGAGCAGTTCTTC	CASSELGSGSYNEQFF
15	.	TRBV14	TRBJ1-5	few	TGTGCCAGCAGCCAAGCAGGGAAGGGCAATCAGCCCCAGCATTTT	CASSQAGKGNQPQHF
14	.	TRBV5-1	TRBJ2-3	many	TGCGCCAGCAGCTTACAGAGATTCACAGATACGCAGTATTTT	CASSLQRFTDTQYF
17	TRBD2	TRBV30	TRBJ2-2	.	TGTGCCTGGAGTGTACTAATCGGGGGGGACAACACCGGGGAGCTGTTTTTT	CAWSVLIGGDNTGELFF
14	.	TRBV15	TRBJ1-3	few	TGTGCCACCAGCAGAGGAGACTCGGGAAACACCATATATTTT	CATSRGDSGNTIYF